This T cell receptor (beta chain) was sequenced in a study of shared clonotypes between healthy human individuals. Study results and caveats: Researchers sampled only blood; tissue repertoires likely differ. Large depth notwithstanding, sorted-subset sequencing proved incomplete by rarefaction. Shared across a handful of donors were roughly 4.7% of the naive CD4 clonotypes.

Produced via immunoSEQ multiplex PCR; TCRdb's table is partial and in-frame only. Here the sample spans around 2,100,000 clones, 85% to 95% being singletons. A note on this clone: Antigen: not known.

Naive CD8 cells comprised CD45RO-negative, CCR7-positively selected cells, excluding terminally differentiated effector memory CD45RA+ cells. Trimming pared 0 bases from V and 8 bases from J, leaving 7 bases between. Germline lookup yields CDR1 LGHNA and CDR2 YNFKEQ. The CDR3 sequence is 12 residues long. The sample was naive CD8+ T cells sorted from blood. The TCR sequence derives from a man aged 18 to 30 in good health. The rearrangement links TRBV4-2 to TRBJ1-2; no clear D. CDR3 sequence (DNA): TGTGCCAGCAGCCAAGATTCGGCGGGCTACACCTTC. Its translation is CASSQDSAGYTF.